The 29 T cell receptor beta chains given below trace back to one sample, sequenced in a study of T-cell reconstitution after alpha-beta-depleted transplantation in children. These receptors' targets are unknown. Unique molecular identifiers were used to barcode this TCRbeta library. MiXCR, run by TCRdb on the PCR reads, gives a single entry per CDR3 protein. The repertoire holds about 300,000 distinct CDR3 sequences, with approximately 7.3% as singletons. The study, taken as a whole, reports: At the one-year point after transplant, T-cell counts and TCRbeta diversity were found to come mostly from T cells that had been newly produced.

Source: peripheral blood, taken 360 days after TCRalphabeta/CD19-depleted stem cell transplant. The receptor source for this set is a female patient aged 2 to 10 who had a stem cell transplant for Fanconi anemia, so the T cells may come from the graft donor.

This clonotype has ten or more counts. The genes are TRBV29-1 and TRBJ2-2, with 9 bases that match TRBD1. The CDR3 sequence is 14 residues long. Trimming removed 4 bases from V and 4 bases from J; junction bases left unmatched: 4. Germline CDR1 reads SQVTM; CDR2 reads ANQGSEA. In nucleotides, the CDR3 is TGCAGCGTTGGGGCGACAGGGGGCACCGGGGAGCTGTTTTTT. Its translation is CSVGATGGTGELFF.

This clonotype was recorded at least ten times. As DNA, the CDR3 is TGCGCCAGCCGACAGCGTGGAGATAATTCACCCCTCCACTTT. Translating it yields CASRQRGDNSPLHF. This sequence joins TRBV5-1 and TRBJ1-6; tentative D call: TRBD1 (5 bases). Germline CDR1 reads SGHRS; CDR2 reads YFSETQ. V lost 7 bases, J lost 5 bases, and 13 bases lay in between. CDR3 length: 14 residues.

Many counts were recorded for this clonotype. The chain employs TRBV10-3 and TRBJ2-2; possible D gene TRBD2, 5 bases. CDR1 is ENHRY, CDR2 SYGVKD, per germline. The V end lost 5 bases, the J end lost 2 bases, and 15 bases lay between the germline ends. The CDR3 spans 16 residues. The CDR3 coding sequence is TGTGCCATCAGTCCTCTACCGGGATCCAACACCGGGGAGCTGTTTTTT. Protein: CAISPLPGSNTGELFF.

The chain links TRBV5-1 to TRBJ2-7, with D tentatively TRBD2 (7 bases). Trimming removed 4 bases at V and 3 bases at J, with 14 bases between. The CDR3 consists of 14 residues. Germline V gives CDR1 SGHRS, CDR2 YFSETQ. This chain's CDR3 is CASSPTGGHYEQYF. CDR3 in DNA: TGCGCCAGCAGCCCTACGGGGGGACACTACGAGCAGTACTTC. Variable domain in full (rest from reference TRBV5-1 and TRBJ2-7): KAGVTQTPRYLIKTRGQQVTLSCSPISGHRSVSWYQQTPGQGLQFLFEYFSETQRNKGNFPGRFSGRQFSNSRSEMNVSTLELGDSALYLCASSPTGGHYEQYFGPGTRLTVT.

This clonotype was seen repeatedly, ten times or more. The CDR3 here is CASSTPGEAQFF. The CDR3 DNA is TGTGCCAGCAGCACACCCGGGGAGGCACAGTTCTTC. This chain connects TRBV6-6 to TRBJ2-1, with a weak D call TRBD2 (6 bases). CDR3 length: 12 residues. From germline, CDR1 is MNHNY and CDR2 SVGAGI (reference sequence). Trimming pared 6 bases from V and 13 bases from J, leaving 16 bases between.

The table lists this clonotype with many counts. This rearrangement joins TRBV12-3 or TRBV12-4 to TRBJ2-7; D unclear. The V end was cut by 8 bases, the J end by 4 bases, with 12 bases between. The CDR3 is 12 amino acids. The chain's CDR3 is CASSRLGYEQYF. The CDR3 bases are TGTGCCAGCTCCCGACTGGGTTACGAGCAGTACTTC.

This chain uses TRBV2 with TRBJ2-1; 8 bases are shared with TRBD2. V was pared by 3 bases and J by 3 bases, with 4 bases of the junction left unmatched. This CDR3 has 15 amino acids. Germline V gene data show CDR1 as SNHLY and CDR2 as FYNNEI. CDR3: CASSEIAGNYNEQFF. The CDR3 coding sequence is TGTGCCAGCAGTGAGATAGCGGGGAACTACAATGAGCAGTTCTTC.

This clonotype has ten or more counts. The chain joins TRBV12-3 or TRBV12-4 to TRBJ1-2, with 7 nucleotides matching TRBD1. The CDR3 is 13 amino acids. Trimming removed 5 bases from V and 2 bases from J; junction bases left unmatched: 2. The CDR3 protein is CASSQGQNYGYTF. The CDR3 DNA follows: TGTGCCAGCAGTCAGGGACAGAACTATGGCTACACCTTC.

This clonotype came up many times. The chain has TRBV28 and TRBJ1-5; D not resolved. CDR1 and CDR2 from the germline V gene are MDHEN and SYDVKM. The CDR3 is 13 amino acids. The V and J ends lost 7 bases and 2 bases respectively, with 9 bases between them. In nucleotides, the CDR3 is TGTGCCAGCATCTCGGCCGGCAATCAGCCCCAGCATTTT. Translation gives CASISAGNQPQHF.

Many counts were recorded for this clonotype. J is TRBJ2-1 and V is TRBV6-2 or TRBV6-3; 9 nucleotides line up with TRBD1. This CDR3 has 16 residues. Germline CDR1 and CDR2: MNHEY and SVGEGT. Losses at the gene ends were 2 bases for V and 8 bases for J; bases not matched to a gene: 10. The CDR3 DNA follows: TGTGCCAGCAGTTACAGTAGGGGACAGGGAGAGGATGAGCAGTTCTTC. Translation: CASSYSRGQGEDEQFF.

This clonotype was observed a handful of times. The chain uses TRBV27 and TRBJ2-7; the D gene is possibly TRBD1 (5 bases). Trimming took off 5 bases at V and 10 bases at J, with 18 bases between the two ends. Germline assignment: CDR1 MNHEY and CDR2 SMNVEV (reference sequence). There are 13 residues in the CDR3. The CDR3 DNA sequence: TGTGCCAGCAGTCGATCAGGGCAGCCCCCCCAGTACTTC. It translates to CASSRSGQPPQYF.

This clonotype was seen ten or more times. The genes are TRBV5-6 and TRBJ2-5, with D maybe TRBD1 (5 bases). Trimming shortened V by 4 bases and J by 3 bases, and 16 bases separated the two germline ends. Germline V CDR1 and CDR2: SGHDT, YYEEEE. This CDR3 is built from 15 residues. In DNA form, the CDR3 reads TGTGCCAGCAGCAGCTACCCCAGGGATGAAGAGACCCAGTACTTC. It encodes CASSSYPRDEETQYF.

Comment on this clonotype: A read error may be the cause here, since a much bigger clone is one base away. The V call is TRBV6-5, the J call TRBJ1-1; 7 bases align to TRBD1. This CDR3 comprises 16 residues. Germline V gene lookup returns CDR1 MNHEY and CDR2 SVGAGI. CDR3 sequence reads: CASNYRDREGSTEAFF. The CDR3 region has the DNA TGTGCCAGCAATTACCGCGACAGGGAGGGTAGCACTGAAGCTTTCTTT.

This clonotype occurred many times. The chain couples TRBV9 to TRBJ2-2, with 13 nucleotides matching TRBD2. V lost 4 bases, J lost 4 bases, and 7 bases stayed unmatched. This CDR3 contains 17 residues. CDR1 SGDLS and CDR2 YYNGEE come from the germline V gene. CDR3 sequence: CASSPIGLAGVTGELFF. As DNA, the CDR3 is TGTGCCAGCAGCCCCATCGGACTAGCGGGGGTCACCGGGGAGCTGTTTTTT.

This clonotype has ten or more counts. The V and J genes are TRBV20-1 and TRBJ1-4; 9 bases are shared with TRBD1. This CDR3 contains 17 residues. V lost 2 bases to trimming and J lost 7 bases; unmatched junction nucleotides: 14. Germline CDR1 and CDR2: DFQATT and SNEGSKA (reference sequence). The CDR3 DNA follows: TGCAGTGCTAGAACCGGGACAGGGCTGGCGTGGCGTGAAAAACTGTTTTTT. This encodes CSARTGTGLAWREKLFF.

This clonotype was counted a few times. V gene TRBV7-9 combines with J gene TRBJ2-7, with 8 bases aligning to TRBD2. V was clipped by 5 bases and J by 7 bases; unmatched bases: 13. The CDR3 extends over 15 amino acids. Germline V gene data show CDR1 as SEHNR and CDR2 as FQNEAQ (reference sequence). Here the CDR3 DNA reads TGTGCCAGCAGCCGCGGGGGGACTAGAAATCGGGAGCAGTACTTC. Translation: CASSRGGTRNREQYF.

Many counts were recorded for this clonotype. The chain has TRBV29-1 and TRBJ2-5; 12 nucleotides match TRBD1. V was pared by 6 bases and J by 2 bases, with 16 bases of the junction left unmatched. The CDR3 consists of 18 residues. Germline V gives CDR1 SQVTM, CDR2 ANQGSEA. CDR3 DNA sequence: TGCAGCGTAGTCTCTCTGCCGGGACAGGGGGCGTATCAAGAGACCCAGTACTTC. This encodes CSVVSLPGQGAYQETQYF.

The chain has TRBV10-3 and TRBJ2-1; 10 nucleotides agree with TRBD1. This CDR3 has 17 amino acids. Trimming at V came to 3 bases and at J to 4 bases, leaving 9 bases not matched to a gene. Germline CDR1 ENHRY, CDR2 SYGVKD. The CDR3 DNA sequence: TGTGCCATCAGTGATTCGACCGGGACAGGGGATTACAATGAGCAGTTCTTC. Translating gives CAISDSTGTGDYNEQFF.

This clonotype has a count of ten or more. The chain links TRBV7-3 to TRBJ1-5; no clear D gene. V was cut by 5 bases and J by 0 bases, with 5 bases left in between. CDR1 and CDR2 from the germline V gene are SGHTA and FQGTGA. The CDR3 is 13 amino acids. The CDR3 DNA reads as TGTGCCAGCAGCCCCGGTAGCAATCAGCCCCAGCATTTT. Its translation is CASSPGSNQPQHF.

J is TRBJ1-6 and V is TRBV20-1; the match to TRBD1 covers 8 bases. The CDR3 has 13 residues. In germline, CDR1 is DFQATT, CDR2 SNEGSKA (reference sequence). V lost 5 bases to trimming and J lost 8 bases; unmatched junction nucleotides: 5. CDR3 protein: CSALDRADSPLHF. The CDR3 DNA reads TGCAGTGCTTTGGACAGGGCTGATTCACCCCTCCACTTT.

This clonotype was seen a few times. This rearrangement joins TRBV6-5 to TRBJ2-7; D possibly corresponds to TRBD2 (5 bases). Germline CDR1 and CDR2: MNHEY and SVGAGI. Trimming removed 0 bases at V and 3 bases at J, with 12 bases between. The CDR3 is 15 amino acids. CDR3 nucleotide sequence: TGTGCCAGCAGTTACTCGCGATCGGGGAGCTACGAGCAGTACGTC. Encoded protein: CASSYSRSGSYEQYV.

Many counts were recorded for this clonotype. The CDR3 spells CASSFRGGEAFF. DNA for the CDR3: TGTGCCAGCAGTTTCAGGGGAGGGGAAGCTTTCTTT. This sequence joins TRBV12-3 or TRBV12-4 and TRBJ1-1, with a weak D call TRBD1 (6 bases). Trimming took off 3 bases at V and 8 bases at J, with 10 bases between the two ends. This CDR3 contains 12 residues.

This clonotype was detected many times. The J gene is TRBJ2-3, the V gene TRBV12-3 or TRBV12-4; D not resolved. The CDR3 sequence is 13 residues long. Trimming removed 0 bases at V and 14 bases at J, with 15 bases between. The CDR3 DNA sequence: TGTGCCAGCAGTTTAGCTGTTCCGGATCCTGGGTATTTT. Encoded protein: CASSLAVPDPGYF.

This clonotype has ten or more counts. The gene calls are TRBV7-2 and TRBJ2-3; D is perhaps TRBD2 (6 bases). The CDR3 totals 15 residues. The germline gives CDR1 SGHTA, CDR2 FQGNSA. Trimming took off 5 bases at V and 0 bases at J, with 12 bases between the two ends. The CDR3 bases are TGTGCCAGCAGCCGTAGCGGAGAGAGCACAGATACGCAGTATTTT. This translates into CASSRSGESTDTQYF.

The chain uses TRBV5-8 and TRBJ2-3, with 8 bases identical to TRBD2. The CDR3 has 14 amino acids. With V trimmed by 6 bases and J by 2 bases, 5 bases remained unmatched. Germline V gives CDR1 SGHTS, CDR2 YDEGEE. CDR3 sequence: CASIPGGDTDTQYF. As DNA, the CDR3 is TGTGCCAGCATCCCCGGGGGGGACACAGATACGCAGTATTTT.

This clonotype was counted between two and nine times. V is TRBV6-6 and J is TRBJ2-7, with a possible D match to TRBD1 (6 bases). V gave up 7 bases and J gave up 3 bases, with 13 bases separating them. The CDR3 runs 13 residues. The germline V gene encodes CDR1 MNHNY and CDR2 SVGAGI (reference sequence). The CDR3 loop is CASKGTFYYEQYF. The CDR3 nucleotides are TGTGCCAGCAAGGGGACATTTTACTACGAGCAGTACTTC.

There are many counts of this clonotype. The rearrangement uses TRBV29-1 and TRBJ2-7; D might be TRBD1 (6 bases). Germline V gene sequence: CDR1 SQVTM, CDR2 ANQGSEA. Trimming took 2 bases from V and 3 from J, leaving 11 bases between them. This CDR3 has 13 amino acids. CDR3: CSVEMPGVYEQYF. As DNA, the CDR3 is TGCAGCGTTGAAATGCCAGGGGTCTACGAGCAGTACTTC.

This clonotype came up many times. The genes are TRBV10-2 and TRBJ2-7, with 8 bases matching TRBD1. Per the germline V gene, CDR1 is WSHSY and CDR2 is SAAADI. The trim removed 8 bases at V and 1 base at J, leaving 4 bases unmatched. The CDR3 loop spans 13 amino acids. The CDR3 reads CASLDRGSYEQYF. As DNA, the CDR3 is TGCGCCAGCCTCGACAGGGGATCCTACGAGCAGTACTTC.

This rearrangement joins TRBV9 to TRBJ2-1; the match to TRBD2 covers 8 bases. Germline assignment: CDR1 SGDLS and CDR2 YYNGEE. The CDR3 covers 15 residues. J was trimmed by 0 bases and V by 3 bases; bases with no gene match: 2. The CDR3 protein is CASSDGTSSYNEQFF. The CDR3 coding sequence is TGTGCCAGCAGCGACGGGACTAGCTCCTACAATGAGCAGTTCTTC.